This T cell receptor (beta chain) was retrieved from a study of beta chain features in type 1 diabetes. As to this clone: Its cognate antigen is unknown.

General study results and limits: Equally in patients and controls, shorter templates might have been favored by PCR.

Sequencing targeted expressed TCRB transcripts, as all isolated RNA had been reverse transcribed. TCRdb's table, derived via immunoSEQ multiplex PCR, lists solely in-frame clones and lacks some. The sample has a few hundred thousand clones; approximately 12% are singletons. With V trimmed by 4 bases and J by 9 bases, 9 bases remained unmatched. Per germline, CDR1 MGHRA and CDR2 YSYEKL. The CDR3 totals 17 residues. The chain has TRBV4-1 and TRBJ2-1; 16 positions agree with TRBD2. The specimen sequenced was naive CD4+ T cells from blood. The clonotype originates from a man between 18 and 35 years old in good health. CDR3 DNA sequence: TGCGCCAGCAGCCGCCCCGGGACTAGCGGGGGGGCGGGTGAGCAGTTCTTC. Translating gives CASSRPGTSGGAGEQFF.